This T cell receptor beta chain emerged from a study of resident and recirculating memory T cells in vitiligo. Turning to the study itself: Epidermis came from shave biopsies of lesional and nonlesional sites, plus PBMCs.

A word on this clone: The antigen remains unidentified.

Broader study findings: Sequences differed between biopsy sites and patients, suggesting private specificity.

The length of the CDR3 is 13 residues. V lost 1 base and J lost 5, with 7 bases in between. Germline V gene data show CDR1 as SGHVS and CDR2 as FQNEAQ. Stable vitiligo meant no lesion change over the previous 6 months. Anyone treated within the previous three months was excluded. The table came from immunoSEQ multiplex PCR; TCRdb's copy has only in-frame clones and leaves some out. Seen here are about 76,000 clones, 92% observed once, and the top ten hold more than 5%. The sample taken for sequencing was blood. J is TRBJ2-3 and V is TRBV7-8; the D is unclear. The receptor's source is a male donor with vitiligo. In DNA form, the CDR3 reads TGTGCCAGCAGCTTAGAGTTGCGAGATACGCAGTATTTT. This gives the protein CASSLELRDTQYF.